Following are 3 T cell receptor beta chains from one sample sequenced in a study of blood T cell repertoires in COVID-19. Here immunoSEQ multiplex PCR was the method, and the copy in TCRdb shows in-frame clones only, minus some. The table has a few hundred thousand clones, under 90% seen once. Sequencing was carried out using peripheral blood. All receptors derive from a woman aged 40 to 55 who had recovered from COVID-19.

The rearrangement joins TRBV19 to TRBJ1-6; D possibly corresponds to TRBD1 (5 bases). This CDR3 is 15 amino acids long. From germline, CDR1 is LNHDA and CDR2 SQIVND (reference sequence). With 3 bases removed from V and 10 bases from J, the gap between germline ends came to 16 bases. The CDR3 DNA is TGTGCCAGTAGTATTCCACCAGGGCTCGGCTCACCCCTCCACTTT. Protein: CASSIPPGLGSPLHF.

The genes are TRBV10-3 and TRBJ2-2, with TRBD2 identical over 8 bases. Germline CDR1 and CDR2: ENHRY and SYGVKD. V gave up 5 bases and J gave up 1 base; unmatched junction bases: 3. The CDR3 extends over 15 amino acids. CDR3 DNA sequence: TGTGCCATCAGTCCGGGACTAGAGAACACCGGGGAGCTGTTTTTT. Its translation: CAISPGLENTGELFF.

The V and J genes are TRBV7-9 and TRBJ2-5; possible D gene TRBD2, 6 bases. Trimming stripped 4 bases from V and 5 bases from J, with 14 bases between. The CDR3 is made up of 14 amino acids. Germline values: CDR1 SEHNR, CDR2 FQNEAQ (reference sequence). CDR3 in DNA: TGTGCCAGCAGCTCATGGACCCGGGGGGAGACCCAGTACTTC. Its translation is CASSSWTRGETQYF.